This T cell receptor (beta chain) was sequenced during a study of blood T cell repertoires in COVID-19. Authors' analysis steps: By means of reference gene primer amplification, nucleated cell counts were estimated. TCRdb's table, derived via immunoSEQ multiplex PCR, lists solely in-frame clones and lacks some. V, J and clone size are those of that table, while D and trimming were read from the DNA. Seen here are some 120,000 clones, approximately 87% observed once, and the top ten hold about 3.9%. Germline V CDR1 and CDR2: MGHDK, SYGVNS. The V gene lost 6 bases and the J gene lost 7 bases, with 25 bases spanning the gap. The CDR3 spans 16 residues.

This chain joins TRBV25-1 and TRBJ2-7, with TRBD1 as a possible D gene (6 bases). The clonotype was recovered from a man between 60 and 75 years old with acute or convalescent COVID-19. The sequenced material came from peripheral blood. CDR3 coding DNA: TGTGCCAGCAGCGCCGTGACAGGCCCCTCCGCAGGTGAGCAGTACTTC. Translating it yields CASSAVTGPSAGEQYF.